Listed below are T cell receptor beta chains from one sample, sequenced in a study of cytomegalovirus exposure and HLA in healthy donors. TCRdb keeps only in-frame clones here, not all; method: immunoSEQ multiplex PCR. Of 100,000 to 150,000 clones in the sample, 75% to 90% were seen once. Sequenced sample: PBMCs. All receptors come from a female donor in good health and CMV-seropositive. Each CDR3 is given with its conserved first and last residue. D genes are given only for firm matches. Some rows have no size entry. The others give once, few or many, or a class for an expanded clone.

>TRBD2|TRBV7-2|TRBJ2-4|.|19
CASSHHSGTSGGATGIQYF
TGTGCCAGCAGCCACCACTCCGGGACTAGCGGGGGGGCCACCGGCATTCAGTACTTC
>.|TRBV29-1|TRBJ1-2|.|11
CSATENYGYTF
TGCAGCGCCACAGAGAACTATGGCTACACCTTC
>.|TRBV6-5|TRBJ2-1|.|13
CASRESSYNEQFF
TGTGCTTCCCGGGAGAGCTCCTACAATGAGCAGTTCTTC
>.|TRBV7-9|TRBJ2-7|.|16
CSSSSTGISRVSEQYF
TGTTCCAGCAGCTCTACAGGAATCTCAAGGGTAAGCGAGCAGTACTTC
>TRBD2|TRBV6-1|TRBJ2-7|.|15
CASSPTHGSGREQYF
TGTGCCAGCAGCCCCACTCACGGTAGCGGGCGCGAGCAGTACTTC
>TRBD1|TRBV7-2|TRBJ2-3|.|15
CASSSRTGAADTQYF
TGTGCCAGCAGCTCCCGAACAGGGGCAGCAGATACGCAGTATTTT
>TRBD1|TRBV5-1|TRBJ2-7|.|14
CASSPGGASYEQYF
TGCGCCAGCTCCCCAGGGGGCGCCTCCTACGAGCAGTACTTC
>.|TRBV29-1|TRBJ1-2|.|14
CSADDTGGVSGYTF
TGCAGCGCCGACGACACTGGGGGCGTTTCGGGCTACACCTTC
>TRBD1|TRBV7-3|TRBJ1-2|.|15
CASSLIGGQSYGYTF
TGTGCCAGCAGCTTAATAGGGGGACAGTCCTATGGCTACACCTTC
>TRBD2|TRBV6-6|TRBJ2-3|.|16
CASSSRAGGSTDTQYF
TGTGCCAGCAGTTCACGAGCGGGGGGGAGCACAGATACGCAGTATTTT
>TRBD2|TRBV9|TRBJ2-5|.|16
CASSVGSGGFQETQYF
TGTGCCAGCAGCGTAGGTAGCGGGGGCTTCCAAGAGACCCAGTACTTC
>TRBD2|TRBV27|TRBJ2-1|once|16
CASSGARAGGRNEQFF
TGTGCCAGCAGTGGGGCCCGGGCGGGGGGGCGGAATGAGCAGTTCTTC
>TRBD1|TRBV20-1|TRBJ2-7|.|11
CSPGQGDEQYF
TGCAGTCCCGGACAGGGTGACGAGCAGTACTTC
>TRBD1|TRBV7-9|TRBJ2-6|.|16
CAIPGQGGRGANVLTF
TGTGCCATCCCGGGACAGGGGGGTCGAGGGGCCAACGTCCTGACTTTC
>.|TRBV7-9|TRBJ2-5|.|12
CASEGVGETQYF
TGTGCCAGCGAAGGGGTGGGGGAGACCCAGTACTTC
>.|TRBV10-1|TRBJ1-4|.|13
CASSGAPNEKLFF
TGCGCCAGCAGTGGGGCCCCCAATGAAAAACTGTTTTTT
>.|TRBV7-8|TRBJ1-2|.|15
CASSFQGRILYGYTF
TGTGCCAGCAGCTTCCAGGGCCGAATACTCTATGGCTACACCTTC
>.|TRBV5-6|TRBJ2-3|once|15
CASSLEAGTSGTQYF
TGTGCCAGCAGCTTGGAAGCAGGGACAAGCGGTACGCAGTATTTT
>TRBD2|TRBV18|TRBJ2-5|.|13
CASSPPGGETQYF
TGTGCCAGCTCACCACCCGGGGGGGAGACCCAGTACTTC
>.|TRBV6-1|TRBJ2-3|.|13
CANLDTSTDTQYF
TGTGCCAACCTTGACACGAGCACAGATACGCAGTATTTT
>.|TRBV7-9|TRBJ2-7|.|15
CASAGAGDTEYEQYF
TGTGCCAGTGCGGGGGCTGGGGATACGGAATACGAGCAGTACTTC
>TRBD1|TRBV5-1|TRBJ1-1|.|14
CASSSGTENTEAFF
TGCGCCAGCAGCTCCGGGACAGAGAACACTGAAGCTTTCTTT
>.|TRBV10-3|TRBJ2-2|once|13
CANSRGESGELFF
TGTGCCAACAGCAGGGGGGAATCTGGGGAGCTGTTTTTT